The 27 T cell receptor beta chains below were found in one sample sequenced in a study of naive and memory T cell subsets. Two oligonucleotides, mixed equimolar, formed the beta constant-region primer covering TRBC1 and TRBC2. MiXCR, applied by TCRdb to the UMI-ligation and nested PCR reads, yields one record per CDR3 protein. The data hold 65,000 to 85,000 distinct CDR3 sequences, with around 13% observed a single time. The specimen was central memory CD4+ T cells from blood. The receptors shown here come from a human donor in good health.

This clonotype has just a few counts. This chain links TRBV20-1 with TRBJ2-4, with TRBD2 identical over 8 bases. This CDR3 is 15 amino acids long. With V trimmed by 6 bases and J by 8 bases, 15 bases remained unmatched. CDR1 DFQATT and CDR2 SNEGSKA come from the germline V gene (reference sequence). The CDR3 DNA is TGCAGTGCCACGGGGGGGCCAGGGGTTTTGGACATTCAGTACTTC. Translation gives CSATGGPGVLDIQYF.

Notes on this clonotype: At one boundary the junction diverges from the germline segment, which might be a read error. CDR3 sequence reads: CASRQLGLADYSEQFF. In DNA form, the CDR3 reads TGTGCCAGCAGACAACTCGGACTAGCGGACTACAGTGAGCAGTTCTTC. The chain uses TRBV6-6 and TRBJ2-1; the match to TRBD2 covers 10 bases. The CDR3 extends over 16 amino acids. Per germline, CDR1 MNHNY and CDR2 SVGAGI (reference sequence).

This clonotype has at least ten counts. J is TRBJ2-3 and V is TRBV6-2 or TRBV6-3; D uncertain. V was shortened by 6 bases and J by 1 base, with 5 bases between the two germline ends. The germline CDR1 and CDR2 sequences are MNHEY and SVGEGT. The CDR3 totals 12 residues. In DNA, the CDR3 is TGTGCCAGCAGATCGGGCACAGATACGCAGTATTTT. Amino acid sequence: CASRSGTDTQYF.

The table lists this clonotype with many counts. This chain connects TRBV15 to TRBJ2-1; tentatively, D is TRBD1 (6 bases). The V end lost 3 bases, the J end lost 7 bases, and 16 bases lay between the germline ends. Germline V CDR1 and CDR2: LNHNV, YYDKDF (reference sequence). CDR3 size: 15 residues. In DNA form, the CDR3 reads TGTGCCACCAGCAGGATAAACAGGGAGTTAAATGAGCAGTTCTTC. Its translation is CATSRINRELNEQFF.

This clonotype was found a few times. One end of the junction is discordant with germline, which a read error may explain. The gene calls are TRBV12-3 or TRBV12-4 and TRBJ2-4; 7 bases are a match to TRBD2. The CDR3 spans 12 residues. The DNA for the CDR3 is TGTGCCAGCAGTTGCGGGGCGGGGGACGGTTGGTTC. Its translation: CASSCGAGDGWF.

This clonotype was found a few times. This chain joins TRBV5-5 and TRBJ2-3; D is perhaps TRBD1 or TRBD2 (5 bases each). V was pared by 7 bases and J by 2 bases, with 20 bases between. The V gene's germline CDR1 is SGHKS and CDR2 YYEKEE (reference sequence). The CDR3 loop spans 16 amino acids. Here the CDR3 reads CASRPGPPVPTDTQYF. CDR3 sequence (DNA): TGTGCCAGCCGTCCGGGACCCCCGGTCCCCACAGATACGCAGTATTTT.

This clonotype was seen a handful of times. This chain joins TRBV3-1 and TRBJ2-3, with D unresolved. V was shortened by 4 bases and J by 6 bases, with 14 bases between the two germline ends. CDR1 and CDR2 from the germline V gene are LGHDT and YNNKEL (reference sequence). This CDR3 contains 14 residues. The CDR3 sequence is CASSPADFADTQYF. In DNA, the CDR3 is TGTGCCAGCAGCCCGGCCGATTTTGCGGATACGCAGTATTTT.

This chain connects TRBV28 to TRBJ1-1; D not certain. V lost 6 bases to trimming and J lost 2 bases, with 7 bases between them. CDR1 is MDHEN and CDR2 is SYDVKM in the germline V gene. The CDR3 loop spans 12 amino acids. In DNA form, the CDR3 reads TGTGCCAGCAGCGAGGCAAACACTGAAGCTTTCTTT. Translated: CASSEANTEAFF.

This clonotype was detected a few times. The chain combines TRBV20-1 with TRBJ1-2; D possibly corresponds to TRBD1 (6 bases). Per the germline V gene, CDR1 is DFQATT and CDR2 is SNEGSKA (reference sequence). The CDR3 contains 14 residues. The V gene lost 3 bases and the J gene lost 3 bases, with 14 bases spanning the gap. The CDR3 bases are TGCAGTGCTAGGAACAGGGTCTCTTACTATGGCTACACCTTC. Residues: CSARNRVSYYGYTF.

There are a few counts of this clonotype. The CDR3 DNA reads TGCGCCAGTTCGACAGGGTCTGGAAACACCATATATTTT. As protein: CASSTGSGNTIYF. The V and J genes are TRBV10-1 and TRBJ1-3; 7 bases are a match to TRBD1. The CDR3 consists of 13 residues. Germline CDR1 reads WNHNN; CDR2 reads SYGVQD (reference sequence). J gave up 1 base and V 9 bases, and 3 bases lay outside the gene matches.

This clonotype was recorded many times. The gene calls are TRBV12-5 and TRBJ2-5; D remains ambiguous. V lost 4 bases to trimming and J lost 3 bases, with 3 bases between them. Germline CDR1 reads LGHNT; CDR2 reads FRNRAP. The CDR3 length is 11 residues. DNA of the CDR3: TGTGCTAGTGGTTCCGAAGAGACCCAGTACTTC. This translates into CASGSEETQYF.

This clonotype occurred a few times. The V gene is TRBV12-3 or TRBV12-4, the J gene TRBJ2-5; a weak D match, TRBD2 (5 bases). The CDR3 consists of 14 residues. V shed 4 bases and J shed 5 bases, with 14 bases lying between them. The CDR3 DNA is TGTGCCAGCAGTTCCTCGAATGGCGGGGAGACCCAGTACTTC. The encoded protein is CASSSSNGGETQYF.

The chain uses TRBV28 and TRBJ2-5; no definite D call. There are 14 residues in the CDR3. The germline V gene encodes CDR1 MDHEN and CDR2 SYDVKM. Trimming took 1 base from V and 1 from J, leaving 7 bases between them. CDR3 nucleotide sequence: TGTGCCAGCAGTTTATATGACGGCCAAGAGACCCAGTACTTC. Translation gives CASSLYDGQETQYF.

This clonotype was seen many times. The chain combines TRBV11-2 with TRBJ2-1, with 7 bases matching TRBD1. Germline CDR1 and CDR2: SGHAT and FQNNGV. The CDR3 is 13 residues long. V lost 5 bases to trimming and J lost 9 bases; unmatched junction nucleotides: 7. Here the CDR3 reads CASSPTGYTEQFF. The CDR3 DNA sequence: TGTGCCAGCAGCCCGACAGGGTATACTGAGCAGTTCTTC.

This clonotype was seen a single time. V gene TRBV6-1 combines with J gene TRBJ2-1, with 11 bases aligning to TRBD1. Looked up from germline, CDR1 is MNHNS and CDR2 is SASEGT. V lost 6 bases and J lost 12; bases outside the gene matches: 10. The CDR3 length is 14 residues. In DNA, the CDR3 is TGTGCCAGCAGCTTGGAGGACAGGGGGCAAGGGCAGTTCTTC. This sequence encodes CASSLEDRGQGQFF.

This clonotype was observed many times. This rearrangement joins TRBV7-2 to TRBJ2-3, with 8 bases aligning to TRBD1. The ends lost 1 base at V and 5 bases at J; junction bases unmatched: 8. CDR3 length: 16 residues. From germline, CDR1 is SGHTA and CDR2 FQGNSA. The CDR3 nucleotides read TGTGCCAGCAGCTTAGGTGGTCAGGGGGCGGGAGATACGCAGTATTTT. Translated: CASSLGGQGAGDTQYF.

This clonotype turned up a few times. The chain uses TRBV12-3 or TRBV12-4 and TRBJ2-1, with D uncertain. This CDR3 comprises 12 residues. Trimming pared 6 bases from V and 13 bases from J, leaving 16 bases between. The CDR3 DNA reads TGTGCCAGCAGCTTGGGCTATCAGTATCAGTTCTTC. Protein: CASSLGYQYQFF.

This clonotype has a handful of counts. The CDR3: CASRLGSGSNQPQHF. In DNA form, the CDR3 reads TGTGCCAGCAGACTAGGCTCTGGGAGCAATCAGCCCCAGCATTTT. The chain combines TRBV6-5 with TRBJ1-5; D is uncertain. V lost 6 bases, J lost 1 base, and 13 bases lay in between. The germline V gene encodes CDR1 MNHEY and CDR2 SVGAGI. The length of the CDR3 is 15 residues.

This clonotype appeared once. This clone may be a read error of a much larger clone one base away. The chain uses TRBV15 and TRBJ2-3, with 9 bases matching TRBD2. This CDR3 has 17 residues. CDR1 and CDR2 (germline): LNHNV, YYDKDF (reference sequence). The J segment lost 4 bases and the V segment lost 4 bases, leaving 12 bases of the junction unmatched. CDR3: CATSKLPGGRASDTQYF. In nucleotides, the CDR3 is TGTGCCACCAGCAAACTACCAGGCGGGAGGGCCTCAGATACGCAGTATTTT.

This chain connects TRBV18 to TRBJ2-1; either TRBD1 or TRBD2 may supply D (5 bases each). The V gene's germline CDR1 is KGHSH and CDR2 LQKENI. The CDR3 is made up of 16 amino acids. V lost 5 bases, J lost 6 bases, and 20 bases lay in between. CDR3: CASSTAPQGAGNEQFF. In DNA form, the CDR3 reads TGTGCCAGCTCAACAGCCCCCCAGGGCGCGGGCAATGAGCAGTTCTTC.

The chain uses TRBV6-5 and TRBJ1-6; D is undetermined. Trimming took off 0 bases at V and 0 bases at J, with 6 bases between the two ends. CDR3 length equals 16 residues. Germline V gene lookup returns CDR1 MNHEY and CDR2 SVGAGI. The CDR3 sequence is CASSYSAASYNSPLHF. CDR3 DNA sequence: TGTGCCAGCAGTTACTCTGCGGCCTCCTATAATTCACCCCTCCACTTT.

This clonotype was found a few times. The rearrangement joins TRBV5-1 to TRBJ2-5, with D uncertain. The CDR3 loop spans 16 amino acids. Trimming took off 0 bases at V and 2 bases at J, with 14 bases between the two ends. Germline V gene sequence: CDR1 SGHRS, CDR2 YFSETQ. The CDR3 protein is CASSLAPVAPQETQYF. The CDR3 region has the DNA TGCGCCAGCAGCTTGGCGCCCGTTGCTCCACAAGAGACCCAGTACTTC.

Ten or more counts support this clonotype. The V gene is TRBV2, the J gene TRBJ2-2; the D gene is possibly TRBD1 (5 bases). V was trimmed by 4 bases and J by 5 bases, leaving 11 bases between them. The CDR3 has 14 amino acids. Germline CDR1 SNHLY, CDR2 FYNNEI. The CDR3 region has the DNA TGTGCCAGCAGTGTGCAGGGCAAGACCGGGGAGCTGTTTTTT. Amino acid sequence: CASSVQGKTGELFF.

This clonotype was detected a few times. This rearrangement joins TRBV10-3 to TRBJ2-1; 9 nucleotides agree with TRBD1. After removal of 4 bases from V and 5 bases from J, the junction contained 12 bases not matched to a gene. There are 17 residues in the CDR3. CDR1 is ENHRY and CDR2 is SYGVKD in the germline V gene. CDR3 DNA: TGTGCCATCAGTGGGGATTCATTAAGGACAGGGGACAATGAGCAGTTCTTC. It is translated as CAISGDSLRTGDNEQFF.

The rearrangement joins TRBV20-1 to TRBJ2-3, with 8 bases aligning to TRBD2. The trim removed 2 bases at V and 2 bases at J, leaving 6 bases unmatched. The V gene's germline CDR1 is DFQATT and CDR2 SNEGSKA (reference sequence). The CDR3 contains 15 residues. In DNA, the CDR3 is TGCAGTGCTAGAAAGCGGGAGCAGGCCACAGATACGCAGTATTTT. The encoded protein is CSARKREQATDTQYF.

This clonotype showed up many times. The rearrangement links TRBV6-1 to TRBJ1-1; D is perhaps TRBD1 (6 bases). The CDR3 is 17 amino acids. The V and J ends lost 1 base and 5 bases respectively, with 20 bases between them. Germline values: CDR1 MNHNS, CDR2 SASEGT. CDR3 coding DNA: TGTGCCAGCAGTGAAGGTCGATATTCGGGGGCGCGAACTGAAGCTTTCTTT. This codes for CASSEGRYSGARTEAFF.

The chain carries TRBV12-3 or TRBV12-4 and TRBJ1-2; possibly TRBD1 for D (5 bases). This CDR3 has 17 amino acids. Trimming removed 3 bases at V and 0 bases at J, with 17 bases between. The CDR3 DNA sequence: TGTGCCAGCAGTTTTATGAACTCCGGCAGGGCTAACTATGGCTACACCTTC. Translated: CASSFMNSGRANYGYTF.